In this sample, the clone carrying this T cell receptor (beta chain) turned up once. The data were taken from a study of cytomegalovirus exposure and HLA in healthy donors. PCR employed 60 Vbeta and 13 Jbeta primers. Only in-frame clones appear in the TCRdb table, and some are missing; sequencing was by immunoSEQ multiplex PCR. The sample includes about 170,000 clones, about four fifths of them seen just once. The sample was PBMCs. The source is a male donor in good health and CMV-seronegative.

CDR3 DNA sequence: TGTGCCAGCAGTTCTGCTTTAAGGGGCGGCTACGAGCAGTACTTC. Translation: CASSSALRGGYEQYF. The chain links TRBV6-5 to TRBJ2-7, with D tentatively TRBD1 (5 bases). The V and J ends lost 4 bases and 3 bases respectively, with 16 bases between them. Germline CDR1 and CDR2: MNHEY and SVGAGI. This CDR3 is 15 amino acids long.